One T cell receptor (beta chain) is described in this entry. Its target is not known. These data are taken from a study of cytomegalovirus exposure and HLA in healthy donors. This CDR3 region has 13 residues. Trimming cost V 6 bases and J 5 bases; bases outside gene matches: 8. Looked up from germline, CDR1 is SQVTM and CDR2 is ANQGSEA. General study results and limits: The only immune exposure information that was available was CMV serostatus.

Use of 60 Vbeta and 13 Jbeta primers characterized the PCR. Only in-frame clones appear in the TCRdb table, and some are missing; sequencing was by immunoSEQ multiplex PCR. Of 170,000 or so clones in the sample, roughly 73% are singletons; the top ten hold about 1.3%. The specimen was PBMCs. The V call is TRBV29-1, the J call TRBJ2-7, with 9 bases identical to TRBD1. This receptor was identified in a woman in her 30s in good health and CMV-seronegative. The CDR3 sequence: CSVGGTGIHEQYF. The CDR3 DNA reads TGCAGCGTGGGGGGGACAGGGATCCACGAGCAGTACTTC.